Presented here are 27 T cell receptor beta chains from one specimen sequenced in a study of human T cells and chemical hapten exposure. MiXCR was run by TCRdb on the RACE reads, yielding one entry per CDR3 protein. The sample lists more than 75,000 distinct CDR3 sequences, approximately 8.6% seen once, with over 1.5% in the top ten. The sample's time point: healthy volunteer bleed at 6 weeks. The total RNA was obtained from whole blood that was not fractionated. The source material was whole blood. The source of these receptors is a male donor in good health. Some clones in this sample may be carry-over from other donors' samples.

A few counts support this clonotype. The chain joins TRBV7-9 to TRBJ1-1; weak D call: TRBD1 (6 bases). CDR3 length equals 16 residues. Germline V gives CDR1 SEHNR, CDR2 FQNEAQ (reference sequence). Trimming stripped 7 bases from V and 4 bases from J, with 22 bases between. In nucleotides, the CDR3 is TGTGCCAGCACCCAAAGGGGGTCTCCTGCCGCCACTGAAGCTTTCTTT. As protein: CASTQRGSPAATEAFF.

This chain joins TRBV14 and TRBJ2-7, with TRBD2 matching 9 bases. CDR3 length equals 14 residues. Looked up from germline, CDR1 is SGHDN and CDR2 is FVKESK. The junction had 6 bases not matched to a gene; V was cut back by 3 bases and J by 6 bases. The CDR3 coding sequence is TGTGCCAGCAGCCAGACGGGACTAGCAGGCGAGCAGTACTTC. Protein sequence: CASSQTGLAGEQYF. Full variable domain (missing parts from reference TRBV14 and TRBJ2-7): EAGVTQFPSHSVIEKGQTVTLRCDPISGHDNLYWYRRVMGKEIKFLLHFVKESKQDESGMPNNRFLAERTGGTYSTLKVQPAELEDSGVYFCASSQTGLAGEQYFGPGTRLTVT.

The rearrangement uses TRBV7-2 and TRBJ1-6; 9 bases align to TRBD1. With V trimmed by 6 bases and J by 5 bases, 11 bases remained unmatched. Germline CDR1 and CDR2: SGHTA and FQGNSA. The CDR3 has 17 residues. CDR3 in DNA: TGTGCCAGCAGTCGAAACAGGGGGCGCGGGAATAATTCACCCCTCCACTTT. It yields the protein CASSRNRGRGNNSPLHF.

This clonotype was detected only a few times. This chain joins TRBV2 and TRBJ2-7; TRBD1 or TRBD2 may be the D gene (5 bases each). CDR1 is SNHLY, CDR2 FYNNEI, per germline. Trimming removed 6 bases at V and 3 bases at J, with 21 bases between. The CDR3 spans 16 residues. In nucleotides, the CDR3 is TGTGCCAGCAGGAAGCCAGCCAATCCGGGGCACTACGAGCAGTACTTC. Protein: CASRKPANPGHYEQYF.

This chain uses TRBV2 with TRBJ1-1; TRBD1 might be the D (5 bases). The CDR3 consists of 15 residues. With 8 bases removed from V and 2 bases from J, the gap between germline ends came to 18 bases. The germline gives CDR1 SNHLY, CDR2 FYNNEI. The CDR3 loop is CASERRGGVNTEAFF. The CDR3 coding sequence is TGTGCCAGCGAGAGACGGGGCGGGGTTAACACTGAAGCTTTCTTT.

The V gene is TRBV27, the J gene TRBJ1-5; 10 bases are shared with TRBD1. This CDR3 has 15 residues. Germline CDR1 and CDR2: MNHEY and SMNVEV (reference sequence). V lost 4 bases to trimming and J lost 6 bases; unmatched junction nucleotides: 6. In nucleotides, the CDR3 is TGTGCCAGCAGTTCGACAGGGGGCATTCCTCAGCCCCAGCATTTT. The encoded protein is CASSSTGGIPQPQHF.

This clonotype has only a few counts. CDR3 sequence: CASSERADNTEAFF. In nucleotides, the CDR3 is TGTGCCAGCAGTGAACGGGCAGACAACACTGAAGCTTTCTTT. The rearrangement links TRBV6-4 to TRBJ1-1; D not certain. The CDR3 spans 14 residues. Trimming stripped 3 bases from V and 2 bases from J, with 10 bases between. The germline V gene has CDR1 MRHNA and CDR2 SNTAGT.

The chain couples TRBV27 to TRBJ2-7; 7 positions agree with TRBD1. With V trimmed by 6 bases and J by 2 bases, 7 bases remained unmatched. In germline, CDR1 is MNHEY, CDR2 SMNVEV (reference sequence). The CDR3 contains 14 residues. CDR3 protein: CASRTRQGPYEQYF. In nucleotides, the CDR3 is TGTGCCAGCAGAACCAGACAGGGCCCCTACGAGCAGTACTTC.

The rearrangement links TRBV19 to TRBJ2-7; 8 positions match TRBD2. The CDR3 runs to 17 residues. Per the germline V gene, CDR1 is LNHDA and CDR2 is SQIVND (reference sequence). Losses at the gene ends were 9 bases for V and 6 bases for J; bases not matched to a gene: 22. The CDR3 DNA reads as TGTGCCAGCTCCGATGCGTCTGCGGGGGGCGCTTATCGCGAGCAGTACTTC. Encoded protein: CASSDASAGGAYREQYF.

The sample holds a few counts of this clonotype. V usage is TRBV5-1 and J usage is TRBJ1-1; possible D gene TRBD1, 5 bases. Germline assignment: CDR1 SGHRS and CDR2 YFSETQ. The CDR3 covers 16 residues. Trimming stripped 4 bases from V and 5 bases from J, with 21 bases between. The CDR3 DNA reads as TGCGCCAGCAGCCGGCCGGCAGGGACGATAGGGACTGAAGCTTTCTTT. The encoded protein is CASSRPAGTIGTEAFF.

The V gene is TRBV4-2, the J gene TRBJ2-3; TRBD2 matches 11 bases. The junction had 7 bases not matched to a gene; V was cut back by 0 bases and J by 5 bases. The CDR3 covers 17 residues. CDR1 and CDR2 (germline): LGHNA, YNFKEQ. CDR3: CASSQEIAGGRGDTQYF. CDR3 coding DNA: TGTGCCAGCAGCCAAGAAATAGCGGGGGGGCGAGGAGATACGCAGTATTTT.

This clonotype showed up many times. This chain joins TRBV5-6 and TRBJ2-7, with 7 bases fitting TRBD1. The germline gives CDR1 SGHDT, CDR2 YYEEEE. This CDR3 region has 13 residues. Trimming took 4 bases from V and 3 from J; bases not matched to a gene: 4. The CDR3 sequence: CASSVRDSYEQYF. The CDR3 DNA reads TGTGCCAGCAGCGTCCGGGACAGCTACGAGCAGTACTTC.

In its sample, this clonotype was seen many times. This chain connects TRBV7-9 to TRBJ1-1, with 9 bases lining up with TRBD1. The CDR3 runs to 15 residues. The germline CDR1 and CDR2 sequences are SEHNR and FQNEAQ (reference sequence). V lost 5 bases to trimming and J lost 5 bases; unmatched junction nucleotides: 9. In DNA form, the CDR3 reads TGTGCCAGCAGCACCCGGGACAGGGCAGTAACTGAAGCTTTCTTT. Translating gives CASSTRDRAVTEAFF.

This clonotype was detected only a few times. The DNA for the CDR3 is TGTGCCAGCAGTTTATTCGGTCAGGGGACTAGCGGTAGCACAGATACGCAGTATTTT. Its translation: CASSLFGQGTSGSTDTQYF. This sequence joins TRBV27 and TRBJ2-3; 11 bases match TRBD2. This CDR3 has 19 amino acids. Germline CDR1 MNHEY, CDR2 SMNVEV (reference sequence). After removal of 1 base from V and 0 bases from J, the junction contained 9 bases not matched to a gene.

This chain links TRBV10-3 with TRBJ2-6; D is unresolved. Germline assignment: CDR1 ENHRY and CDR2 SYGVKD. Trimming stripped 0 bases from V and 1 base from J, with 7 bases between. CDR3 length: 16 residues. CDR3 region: CAISESLGSGANVLTF. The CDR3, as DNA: TGTGCCATCAGTGAGTCGTTGGGTTCTGGGGCCAACGTCCTGACTTTC.

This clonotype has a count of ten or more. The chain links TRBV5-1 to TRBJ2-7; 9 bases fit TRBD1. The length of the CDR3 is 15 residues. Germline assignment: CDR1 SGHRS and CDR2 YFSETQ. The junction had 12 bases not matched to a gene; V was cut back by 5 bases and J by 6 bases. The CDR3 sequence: CASSSAPGQGFEQYF. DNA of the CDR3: TGCGCCAGCAGTTCCGCACCGGGACAGGGTTTCGAGCAGTACTTC.

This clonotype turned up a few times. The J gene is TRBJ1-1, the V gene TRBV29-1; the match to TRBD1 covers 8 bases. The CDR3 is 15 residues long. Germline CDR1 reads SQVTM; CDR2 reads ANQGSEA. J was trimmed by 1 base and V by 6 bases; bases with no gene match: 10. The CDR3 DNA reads TGCAGCGTGGCAGGGGGCGAAAGATCGAACACTGAAGCTTTCTTT. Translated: CSVAGGERSNTEAFF.

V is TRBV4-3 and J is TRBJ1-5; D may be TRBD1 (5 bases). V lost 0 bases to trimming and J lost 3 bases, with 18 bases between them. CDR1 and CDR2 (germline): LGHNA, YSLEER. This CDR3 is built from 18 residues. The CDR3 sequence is CASSQDLGGIGDNQPQHF. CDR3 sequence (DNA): TGCGCCAGCAGCCAAGATCTCGGGGGGATCGGCGACAATCAGCCCCAGCATTTT.

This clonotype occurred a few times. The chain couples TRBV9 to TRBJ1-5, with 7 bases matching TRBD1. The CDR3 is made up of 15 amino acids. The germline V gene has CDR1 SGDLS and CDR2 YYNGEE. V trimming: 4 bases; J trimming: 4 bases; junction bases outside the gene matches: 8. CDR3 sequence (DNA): TGTGCCAGCAGCCCCTGGGACAGTTTTAATCAGCCCCAGCATTTT. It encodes CASSPWDSFNQPQHF.

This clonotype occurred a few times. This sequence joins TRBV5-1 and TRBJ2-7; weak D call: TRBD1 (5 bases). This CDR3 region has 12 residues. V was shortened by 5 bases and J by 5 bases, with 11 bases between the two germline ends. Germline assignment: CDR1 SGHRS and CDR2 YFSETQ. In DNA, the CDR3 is TGCGCCAGCAGTACGGCAGGGAACGAGCAGTACTTC. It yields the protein CASSTAGNEQYF.

CDR3 DNA sequence: TGTGCCAGCAGTTGGGGGGACATCCCCTACAATGAGCAGTTCTTC. Protein: CASSWGDIPYNEQFF. The chain joins TRBV11-2 to TRBJ2-1, with D possibly called TRBD1 or TRBD2 (6 bases each). This CDR3 is built from 15 residues. Germline CDR1 SGHAT, CDR2 FQNNGV. Deletions cut 6 bases from V and 2 bases from J, with 14 bases between. The whole variable domain, filled in from reference TRBV11-2 and TRBJ2-1, reads EAGVAQSPRYKIIEKRQSVAFWCNPISGHATLYWYQQILGQGPKLLIQFQNNGVVDDSQLPKDRFSAERLKGVDSTLKIQPAKLEDSAVYLCASSWGDIPYNEQFFGPGTRLTVL.

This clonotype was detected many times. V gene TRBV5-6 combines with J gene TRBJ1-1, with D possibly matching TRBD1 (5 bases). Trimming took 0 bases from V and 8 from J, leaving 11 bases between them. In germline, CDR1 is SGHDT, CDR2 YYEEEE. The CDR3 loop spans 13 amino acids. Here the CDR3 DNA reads TGTGCCAGCAGCTTGGATATTAGGGGAGAAGCTTTCTTT. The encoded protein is CASSLDIRGEAFF.

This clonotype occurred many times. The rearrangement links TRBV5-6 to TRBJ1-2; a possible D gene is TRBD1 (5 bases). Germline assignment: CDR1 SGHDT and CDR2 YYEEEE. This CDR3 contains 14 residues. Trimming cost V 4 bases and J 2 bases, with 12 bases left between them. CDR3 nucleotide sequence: TGTGCCAGCAGCCGGGACGGGGCGAACTATGGCTACACCTTC. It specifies CASSRDGANYGYTF. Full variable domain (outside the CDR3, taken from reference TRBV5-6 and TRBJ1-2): DAGVTQSPTHLIKTRGQQVTLRCSPKSGHDTVSWYQQALGQGPQFIFQYYEEEERQRGNFPDRFSGHQFPNYSSELNVNALLLGDSALYLCASSRDGANYGYTFGSGTRLTVV.

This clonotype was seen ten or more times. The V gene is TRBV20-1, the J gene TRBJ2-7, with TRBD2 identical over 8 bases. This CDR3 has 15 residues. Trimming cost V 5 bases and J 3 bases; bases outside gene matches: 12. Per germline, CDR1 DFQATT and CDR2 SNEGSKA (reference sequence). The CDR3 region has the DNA TGCAGTGCTGGGAGTCCGGGACTAGGCAGCTACGAGCAGTACTTC. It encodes CSAGSPGLGSYEQYF.

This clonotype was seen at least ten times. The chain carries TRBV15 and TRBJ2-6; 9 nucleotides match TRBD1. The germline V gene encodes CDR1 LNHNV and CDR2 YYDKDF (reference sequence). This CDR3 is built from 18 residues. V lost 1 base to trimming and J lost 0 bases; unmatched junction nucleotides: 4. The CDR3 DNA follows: TGTGCCACCAGCAGAGGTGGGACAGGGTCCTCTGGGGCCAACGTCCTGACTTTC. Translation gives CATSRGGTGSSGANVLTF.

CDR3 sequence reads: CASRTTRGQYF. CDR3 coding DNA: TGTGCCAGCAGAACCACCCGGGGGCAGTACTTC. The chain uses TRBV27 and TRBJ2-7; TRBD2 might be the D (5 bases). The V end lost 6 bases, the J end lost 9 bases, and 12 bases lay between the germline ends. The CDR3 totals 11 residues. CDR1 MNHEY and CDR2 SMNVEV come from the germline V gene (reference sequence).

The CDR3 coding sequence is TGTGCCAGCAGCCAACAGGGTCACACTGAAGCTTTCTTT. It yields the protein CASSQQGHTEAFF. The gene calls are TRBV12-3 or TRBV12-4 and TRBJ1-1, with TRBD1 as a possible D gene (6 bases). The CDR3 is 13 amino acids. The V gene lost 6 bases and the J gene lost 3 bases, with 11 bases spanning the gap.